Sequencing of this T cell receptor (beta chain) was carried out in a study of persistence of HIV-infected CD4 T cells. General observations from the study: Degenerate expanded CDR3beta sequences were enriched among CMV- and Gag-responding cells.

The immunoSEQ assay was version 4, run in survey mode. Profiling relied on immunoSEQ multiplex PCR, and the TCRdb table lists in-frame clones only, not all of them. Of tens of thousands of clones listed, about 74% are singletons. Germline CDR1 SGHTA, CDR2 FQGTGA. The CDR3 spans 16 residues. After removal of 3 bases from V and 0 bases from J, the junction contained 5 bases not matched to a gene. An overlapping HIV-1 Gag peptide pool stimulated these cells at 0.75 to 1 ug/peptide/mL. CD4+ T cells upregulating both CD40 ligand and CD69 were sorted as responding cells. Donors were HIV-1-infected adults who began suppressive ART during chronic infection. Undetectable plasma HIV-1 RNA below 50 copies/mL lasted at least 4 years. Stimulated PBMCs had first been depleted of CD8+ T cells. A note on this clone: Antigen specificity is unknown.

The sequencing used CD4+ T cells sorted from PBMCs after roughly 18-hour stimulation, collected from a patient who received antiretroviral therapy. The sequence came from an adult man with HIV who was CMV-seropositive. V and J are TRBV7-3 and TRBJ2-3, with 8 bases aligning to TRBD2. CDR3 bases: TGTGCCAGCAGCTTGGGTAGCGGGGTGAGCACAGATACGCAGTATTTT. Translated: CASSLGSGVSTDTQYF.